Shown below are 32 T cell receptor beta chains from a single sample sequenced in a study of T-cell reconstitution after alpha-beta-depleted transplantation in children. TCRbeta library construction was performed incorporating unique molecular identifiers. Each CDR3 protein gets one entry after TCRdb re-called the PCR reads with MiXCR. The data show 9,000 or so distinct CDR3 sequences, with approximately 15% seen just once and 53% held by the top ten. Here the sequenced sample was PBMCs, mostly from graft donor cells, taken 60 days after TCRalphabeta/CD19-depleted stem cell transplant. The receptors come from a male patient younger than 18 who had a stem cell transplant for acute lymphoblastic leukemia, so the T cells may come from the graft donor.

This clonotype was counted at least ten times. V gene TRBV5-4 combines with J gene TRBJ2-1; D not resolved. The CDR3 has 14 residues. Per the germline V gene, CDR1 is SGHNT and CDR2 is YYREEE (reference sequence). Trimming removed 4 bases at V and 0 bases at J, with 8 bases between. The DNA for the CDR3 is TGTGCCAGCAGCGATCCTAGCTCCTACAATGAGCAGTTCTTC. Amino acid sequence: CASSDPSSYNEQFF.

This clonotype counts as medium-sized (0.01 to 0.1%). CDR3 protein: CASSYDTSGANVLTF. For the CDR3, the DNA is TGCGCCAGCAGTTATGACACCTCTGGGGCCAACGTCCTGACTTTC. This sequence joins TRBV5-1 and TRBJ2-6; D not certain. The CDR3 runs to 15 residues. Germline assignment: CDR1 SGHRS and CDR2 YFSETQ. Trimming took 5 bases from V and 0 from J, leaving 9 bases between them.

Remarks on this clonotype: This may arise from a read error, as a much more abundant clone is one base away. V gene TRBV7-2 combines with J gene TRBJ2-3, with unresolved D. The last part of the DNA fits TRBJ1-5 better; the J call may be wrong. CDR1 and CDR2 (germline): SGHTA, FQGNSA. The CDR3 is 13 residues long. CDR3 nucleotides: TGTGCCAGCAGCCCGGTGTGGGCAGATACGCAGCATTTT. Translated: CASSPVWADTQHF.

This clonotype was picked up many times. CDR3 in amino acids: CASSLSGTGAGNTIYF. As DNA, the CDR3 is TGTGCCAGCAGCTTGTCGGGGACAGGGGCTGGAAACACCATATATTTT. The gene calls are TRBV5-6 and TRBJ1-3; 10 bases agree with TRBD1. The germline V gene encodes CDR1 SGHDT and CDR2 YYEEEE. The CDR3 is made up of 16 amino acids. Germline trimming cut 1 base from V and 2 bases from J; bases unmatched to any gene: 3.

This clonotype has a handful of counts. This chain links TRBV18 with TRBJ2-2; the D gene is possibly TRBD1 (6 bases). The germline V gene encodes CDR1 KGHSH and CDR2 LQKENI. CDR3 length: 16 residues. V was trimmed by 2 bases and J by 5 bases, leaving 15 bases between them. CDR3 amino acids: CASSPGWGRGTGELFF. DNA of the CDR3: TGTGCCAGCTCACCAGGCTGGGGGCGCGGAACCGGGGAGCTGTTTTTT.

This clonotype was recorded many times. This sequence joins TRBV29-1 and TRBJ1-2, with TRBD1 matching 10 bases. J gave up 7 bases and V 6 bases, and 8 bases lay outside the gene matches. Germline V gene sequence: CDR1 SQVTM, CDR2 ANQGSEA. The CDR3 extends over 13 amino acids. The CDR3 region is CSVRRQGAVGYTF. The DNA of the CDR3 is TGCAGCGTCCGCCGACAGGGGGCGGTTGGCTACACCTTC.

This clonotype was counted at least ten times. The gene calls are TRBV5-1 and TRBJ2-2, with 12 bases that match TRBD2. This CDR3 has 17 residues. V was clipped by 4 bases and J by 0 bases; unmatched bases: 4. Germline CDR1 SGHRS, CDR2 YFSETQ. The CDR3 region is CASSLLAGGSNTGELFF. CDR3 bases: TGCGCCAGCAGCCTGCTAGCGGGGGGGTCGAACACCGGGGAGCTGTTTTTT.

This clonotype was counted between two and nine times. The V call is TRBV9, the J call TRBJ2-7; D is perhaps TRBD2 (6 bases). Germline assignment: CDR1 SGDLS and CDR2 YYNGEE. The CDR3 spans 16 residues. The V end was cut by 3 bases, the J end by 7 bases, with 23 bases between. The CDR3 nucleotides are TGTGCCAGCAGCGCCCTCCGGGAGCGGTGTGTAGTGGAGCAGTACTTC. Translated: CASSALRERCVVEQYF.

This clonotype was seen repeatedly, ten times or more. The V and J genes are TRBV12-3 or TRBV12-4 and TRBJ1-1; D might be TRBD1 (5 bases). The CDR3 loop spans 14 amino acids. V was pared by 5 bases and J by 4 bases, with 14 bases between. The CDR3 protein is CASSLQEGSTEAFF. The CDR3 DNA reads as TGTGCCAGCAGTCTACAGGAGGGGAGCACTGAAGCTTTCTTT.

This clonotype was detected ten times or more. The chain is built from TRBV4-1 and TRBJ2-1; 8 nucleotides align to TRBD1. Germline trimming cut 0 bases from V and 8 bases from J; bases unmatched to any gene: 9. The CDR3 loop spans 16 amino acids. Per germline, CDR1 MGHRA and CDR2 YSYEKL. The CDR3 protein is CASSQDRQGRWYEQFF. CDR3 nucleotide sequence: TGCGCCAGCAGCCAAGATAGACAGGGGCGTTGGTATGAGCAGTTCTTC.

The chain employs TRBV5-1 and TRBJ2-2; a possible D gene is TRBD1 (6 bases). In germline, CDR1 is SGHRS, CDR2 YFSETQ. Trimming shortened V by 1 base and J by 10 bases, and 20 bases separated the two germline ends. The CDR3 covers 16 residues. CDR3 nucleotides: TGCGCCAGCAGCTTGTCCCTCGGGTGGGACACCAAGGAGCTGTTTTTT. It encodes CASSLSLGWDTKELFF.

The chain uses TRBV3-1 and TRBJ1-3, with 7 positions matching TRBD1. V was pared by 11 bases and J by 0 bases, with 16 bases of the junction left unmatched. This CDR3 spans 17 amino acids. Germline lookup yields CDR1 LGHDT and CDR2 YNNKEL (reference sequence). As DNA, the CDR3 is TGTGCCTGCTCCCGACAAGGGACAGCCAGCTCTGGAAACACCATATATTTT. It translates to CACSRQGTASSGNTIYF.

This clonotype appeared many times. The chain joins TRBV12-3 or TRBV12-4 to TRBJ2-3, with a possible D match to TRBD2 (7 bases). The CDR3 runs to 16 residues. Trimming took 5 bases from V and 1 from J, leaving 16 bases between them. In nucleotides, the CDR3 is TGTGCCAGCAGTGACGGTGGCGGGGGCCGCACAGATACGCAGTATTTT. Protein sequence: CASSDGGGGRTDTQYF.

This clonotype was counted a few times. This chain connects TRBV7-2 to TRBJ2-5; 7 bases line up with TRBD1. V gave up 5 bases and J gave up 2 bases; unmatched junction bases: 5. Looked up from germline, CDR1 is SGHTA and CDR2 is FQGNSA. The CDR3 totals 14 residues. DNA of the CDR3: TGTGCCAGCAGCCATTCACAGGGGCAAGAGACCCAGTACTTC. Translating it yields CASSHSQGQETQYF.

This clonotype was counted many times. This chain joins TRBV7-9 and TRBJ2-7; 9 nucleotides agree with TRBD1. Trimming cost V 1 base and J 2 bases; bases outside gene matches: 0. This CDR3 is built from 14 residues. Germline V gene lookup returns CDR1 SEHNR and CDR2 FQNEAQ (reference sequence). The CDR3 region has the DNA TGTGCCAGCAGCTTAGGACAGGGGGCCTACGAGCAGTACTTC. Translation gives CASSLGQGAYEQYF.

This clonotype was counted at least ten times. The chain recombines TRBV9 with TRBJ1-3, with no clear D. CDR3 length equals 16 residues. CDR1 and CDR2 from the germline V gene are SGDLS and YYNGEE. Trimming left V 0 bases short and J 4 bases short, with 14 bases between. CDR3 loop: CASSVGTSFGGNTIYF. DNA for the CDR3: TGTGCCAGCAGCGTAGGGACTTCATTTGGGGGAAACACCATATATTTT.

This clonotype was counted ten times or more. The chain joins TRBV9 to TRBJ1-3; D is uncertain. Trimming pared 0 bases from V and 1 base from J, leaving 14 bases between. CDR3 length: 17 amino acids. Germline assignment: CDR1 SGDLS and CDR2 YYNGEE. The CDR3 DNA is TGTGCCAGCAGCGTAGCCCGGGAGGCGTTTTCTGGAAACACCATATATTTT. This codes for CASSVAREAFSGNTIYF.

This chain uses TRBV5-5 with TRBJ2-2; D is possibly TRBD1 or TRBD2 (5 bases each). Trimming took off 4 bases at V and 3 bases at J, with 16 bases between the two ends. Germline-derived CDR1 and CDR2 are SGHKS and YYEKEE (reference sequence). This CDR3 is built from 16 residues. The CDR3 sequence is CASSHSTGRDTGELFF. CDR3 coding DNA: TGTGCCAGCAGCCATTCCACGGGGCGCGACACCGGGGAGCTGTTTTTT.

This clonotype was observed at least ten times. V usage is TRBV12-3 or TRBV12-4 and J usage is TRBJ2-7; D gene uncertain. There are 13 residues in the CDR3. Trimming took off 7 bases at V and 4 bases at J, with 14 bases between the two ends. CDR3 sequence (DNA): TGTGCCAGCACCCGATTCGGGTTTTACGAGCAGTACTTC. Translated: CASTRFGFYEQYF.

Ten or more counts support this clonotype. The chain is built from TRBV28 and TRBJ1-6; no definite D call. V shed 11 bases and J shed 7 bases, with 21 bases lying between them. CDR3 length equals 15 residues. Germline V lookup: CDR1 MDHEN, CDR2 SYDVKM. In nucleotides, the CDR3 is TGTGCCCCCTTAAGTCCGAGGGTTAAAAATTCACCCCTCCACTTT. This gives the protein CAPLSPRVKNSPLHF.

The chain uses TRBV7-8 and TRBJ2-5; 10 nucleotides line up with TRBD2. The V gene end was trimmed by 5 bases and the J gene end by 1 base; junction bases not matched to a gene: 10. Germline V gene data show CDR1 as SGHVS and CDR2 as FQNEAQ. This CDR3 is 17 amino acids long. DNA for the CDR3: TGTGCCAGCAGCCATACTAAGCGGGAGGGCGTCCAAGAGACCCAGTACTTC. Amino acids: CASSHTKREGVQETQYF.

This clonotype was found many times. V is TRBV12-3 or TRBV12-4 and J is TRBJ1-1; no clear D gene. V was pared by 6 bases and J by 2 bases, with 4 bases between. The CDR3 length is 11 residues. The CDR3 DNA follows: TGTGCCAGCAGGGTAAACACTGAAGCTTTCTTT. Translation: CASRVNTEAFF.

This chain uses TRBV18 with TRBJ2-1; D is uncertain. The CDR3 length is 16 residues. Trimming left V 3 bases short and J 0 bases short, with 12 bases between. The germline V gene has CDR1 KGHSH and CDR2 LQKENI. In DNA, the CDR3 is TGTGCCAGCTCACCCTTTAGCCTGAGCTCCTACAATGAGCAGTTCTTC. Translated: CASSPFSLSSYNEQFF.

This clonotype was recorded many times. The chain is built from TRBV4-3 and TRBJ1-3; D unresolved. The V gene lost 0 bases and the J gene lost 7 bases, with 7 bases spanning the gap. Germline CDR1 reads LGHNA; CDR2 reads YSLEER. The CDR3 has 13 residues. CDR3 residues: CASSQERRNTIYF. The CDR3 DNA reads TGCGCCAGCAGCCAAGAGAGGAGGAACACCATATATTTT.

This clonotype was counted at least ten times. The V and J genes are TRBV12-3 or TRBV12-4 and TRBJ2-7, with 9 bases identical to TRBD1. With V trimmed by 6 bases and J by 7 bases, 10 bases remained unmatched. This CDR3 region has 14 residues. The CDR3 nucleotides are TGTGCCAGCAGAGTACAGGGGGCGCCGGAAGAGCAGTACTTC. The encoded protein is CASRVQGAPEEQYF.

This clonotype came up many times. V gene TRBV6-5 combines with J gene TRBJ2-3, with D uncertain. The germline CDR1 and CDR2 sequences are MNHEY and SVGAGI. Trimming pared 0 bases from V and 9 bases from J, leaving 4 bases between. The CDR3 loop spans 11 amino acids. The CDR3 sequence: CASSYSGTQYF. CDR3 in DNA: TGTGCCAGCAGTTACTCAGGCACGCAGTATTTT.

This clonotype was seen many times. One end of the junction varies from germline; a read error may be responsible. The genes are TRBV27 and TRBJ1-2, with D possibly matching TRBD1 (5 bases). The CDR3 runs to 15 residues. From germline, CDR1 is MNHEY and CDR2 SMNVEV (reference sequence). The CDR3 nucleotides are TGTGCCAGCAGTGGCTGGACCGGGACTAATTATGGCTACACCTTC. Translating it yields CASSGWTGTNYGYTF.

The sample holds many counts of this clonotype. J is TRBJ2-3 and V is TRBV5-1, with a tentative D call TRBD2 (7 bases). V was shortened by 2 bases and J by 2 bases, with 12 bases between the two germline ends. This CDR3 is built from 15 residues. The germline V gene encodes CDR1 SGHRS and CDR2 YFSETQ. DNA of the CDR3: TGCGCCAGCAGCTTACAACGGGGGGCCACAGATACGCAGTATTTT. Protein: CASSLQRGATDTQYF.

In this sample, this clonotype turned up many times. This chain joins TRBV4-1 and TRBJ2-4, with 8 bases matching TRBD1. The CDR3 is 15 residues long. The germline gives CDR1 MGHRA, CDR2 YSYEKL. V was pared by 5 bases and J by 3 bases, with 6 bases of the junction left unmatched. CDR3: CASSDGQGGKNIQYF. The CDR3 DNA reads TGCGCCAGCAGCGACGGACAGGGCGGCAAAAACATTCAGTACTTC.

In this sample, this clonotype turned up many times. CDR3 DNA sequence: TGTGCCAGCAGCTTAGAAGGACAATCCTATGGCTACACCTTC. Translated, it gives CASSLEGQSYGYTF. The V call is TRBV7-9, the J call TRBJ1-2, with D possibly TRBD1 on 5 matching bases. With 1 base removed from V and 4 bases from J, the gap between germline ends came to 10 bases. Germline CDR1 and CDR2: SEHNR and FQNEAQ (reference sequence). CDR3 size: 14 residues.

This clonotype was counted ten times or more. The chain couples TRBV27 to TRBJ2-1, with D perhaps matching TRBD2 (6 bases). Trimming cost V 6 bases and J 3 bases, with 18 bases left between them. This CDR3 is 16 amino acids long. The germline V gene has CDR1 MNHEY and CDR2 SMNVEV (reference sequence). The CDR3 DNA reads as TGTGCCAGCAGATACCACGGTAGCGGATACTACAATGAGCAGTTCTTC. This codes for CASRYHGSGYYNEQFF.

This clonotype was counted ten times or more. The chain is built from TRBV27 and TRBJ2-2, with 9 bases identical to TRBD1. Germline trimming cut 6 bases from V and 1 base from J; bases unmatched to any gene: 3. CDR1 is MNHEY, CDR2 SMNVEV, per germline (reference sequence). This CDR3 comprises 15 residues. CDR3 bases: TGTGCCAGCAGCTGGGACAGGGTGAACACCGGGGAGCTGTTTTTT. It specifies CASSWDRVNTGELFF.